Sequencing of this TCR beta chain was carried out in a study of blood T cell repertoires in COVID-19. In the study overall: The samples span acute and convalescent COVID-19 from the United States, Italy and Spain.

The CDR3 is 15 amino acids. The germline V gene has CDR1 SGHRS and CDR2 YFSETQ. V lost 0 bases and J lost 2; bases outside the gene matches: 0. Original handling: Counts of nucleated cells, estimated from reference gene primer amplification, were obtained. The protocol was immunoSEQ multiplex PCR, while the TCRdb copy is restricted to in-frame clones and leaves out a portion. V, J and clone size are taken as reported in that table, and D and trimming were inferred from the DNA itself. The top ten clones hold more than 4.5% of a sample with around 180,000 clones, around four fifths of them seen once. Sequencing was performed on peripheral blood. The chain links TRBV5-1 to TRBJ2-1; 9 bases map to TRBD2. This receptor was taken from a young woman with acute or convalescent COVID-19. The DNA for the CDR3 is TGCGCCAGCAGCTTGGTAGCGGGGGCCTACAATGAGCAGTTCTTC. It is translated as CASSLVAGAYNEQFF. Supplemented by reference TRBV5-1 and TRBJ2-1, the full variable domain reads KAGVTQTPRYLIKTRGQQVTLSCSPISGHRSVSWYQQTPGQGLQFLFEYFSETQRNKGNFPGRFSGRQFSNSRSEMNVSTLELGDSALYLCASSLVAGAYNEQFFGPGTRLTVL.